These 31 T cell receptor beta chains were all obtained from the same sample, sequenced in a study of T cell responses to AZD1222 COVID-19 vaccine. Sequencing was performed with immunoSEQ multiplex PCR; in TCRdb, only in-frame clones are kept and a portion is missing. The sample shows about 76,000 clones, over 65% of them seen only once. The input for sequencing was peripheral blood, taken 28 days after the second dose of the MenACWY control vaccine. The receptors here all came from an adult who received the MenACWY meningococcal vaccine as a control.

V usage is TRBV30 and J usage is TRBJ2-1; no clear D gene. Looked up from germline, CDR1 is GTSNPN and CDR2 is SVGIG (reference sequence). The V end lost 2 bases, the J end lost 2 bases, and 16 bases lay between the germline ends. The CDR3 consists of 16 residues. The chain's CDR3 is CAWSLPMVSPYNEQFF. The DNA for the CDR3 is TGTGCCTGGAGTCTTCCAATGGTCTCGCCCTACAATGAGCAGTTCTTC.

CDR3 coding DNA: TGTGCCAGCAAACGGGAGTATGAGCAGTTCTTC. Translating it yields CASKREYEQFF. The rearrangement uses TRBV2 and TRBJ2-1; tentative D call: TRBD2 (6 bases). Germline V gives CDR1 SNHLY, CDR2 FYNNEI. The V and J ends lost 7 bases and 8 bases respectively, with 9 bases between them. The CDR3 is 11 residues long.

The chain couples TRBV11-2 to TRBJ1-5, with TRBD1 as a possible D gene (5 bases). CDR1 SGHAT and CDR2 FQNNGV come from the germline V gene. The ends were cut back, 0 bases at V and 6 bases at J, with 9 bases in the middle. The CDR3 is made up of 14 amino acids. The CDR3 reads CASSLDAGFQPQHF. The CDR3 bases are TGTGCCAGCAGCTTAGATGCAGGGTTTCAGCCCCAGCATTTT.

V is TRBV3-1 (or the pseudogene TRBV3-2) and J is TRBJ2-3; the match to TRBD1 covers 8 bases. Germline CDR1 is LGHDT and CDR2 is YNNKEL (reference sequence). CDR3 size: 13 residues. V dropped 3 bases and J dropped 9; count of bases not matched to a gene: 5. CDR3 in amino acids: CASSQDRDGTQYF. CDR3 DNA sequence: TGTGCCAGCAGCCAGGACAGGGATGGGACGCAGTATTTT.

The rearrangement links TRBV2 to TRBJ1-4, with D maybe TRBD1 (5 bases). Germline V gene lookup returns CDR1 SNHLY and CDR2 FYNNEI. This CDR3 region has 13 residues. V lost 3 bases and J 7 bases, leaving 9 bases between the germline ends. The CDR3 region has the DNA TGTGCCAGCAGTGACAGGGCTATTGAAAAACTGTTTTTT. The encoded protein is CASSDRAIEKLFF.

This chain uses TRBV7-2 with TRBJ2-2; no clear D. This CDR3 has 14 amino acids. V gave up 8 bases and J gave up 4 bases, with 14 bases separating them. Germline V gene data show CDR1 as SGHTA and CDR2 as FQGNSA. The CDR3 DNA sequence: TGTGCCAGCTCCACCCGGATTGGCACCGGGGAGCTGTTTTTT. Protein product: CASSTRIGTGELFF.

The chain recombines TRBV5-1 with TRBJ2-2, with unresolved D. The germline V gene encodes CDR1 SGHRS and CDR2 YFSETQ. V was trimmed by 2 bases and J by 0 bases, leaving 11 bases between them. The CDR3 contains 16 residues. CDR3 region: CASSFDPNPNTGELFF. DNA of the CDR3: TGCGCCAGCAGCTTTGACCCTAACCCGAACACCGGGGAGCTGTTTTTT.

This sequence joins TRBV27 and TRBJ2-5; TRBD1 matches 11 bases. Germline-derived CDR1 and CDR2 are MNHEY and SMNVEV (reference sequence). The CDR3 length is 14 residues. With V trimmed by 4 bases and J by 5 bases, 3 bases remained unmatched. The CDR3, as DNA: TGTGCCAGCAGTTGGACAGGGGGCAGGGAGACCCAGTACTTC. Its translation is CASSWTGGRETQYF.

The rearrangement uses TRBV5-1 and TRBJ2-1, with 13 bases fitting TRBD2. Trimming cost V 5 bases and J 4 bases; bases outside gene matches: 12. Looked up from germline, CDR1 is SGHRS and CDR2 is YFSETQ. This CDR3 has 18 amino acids. CDR3 sequence (DNA): TGCGCCAGCAGTTGGACTAGCGGGAGAGGGGGCAGATACAATGAGCAGTTCTTC. Translation: CASSWTSGRGGRYNEQFF.

CDR3 region: CASRVRDSENEKLFF. The CDR3 bases are TGTGCCAGTAGGGTGAGAGACAGTGAAAATGAAAAACTGTTTTTT. The J gene is TRBJ1-4, the V gene TRBV19; tentatively, D is TRBD1 (5 bases). From germline, CDR1 is LNHDA and CDR2 SQIVND (reference sequence). This CDR3 is 15 amino acids long. V was cut by 6 bases and J by 5 bases, with 16 bases left in between.

The chain carries TRBV6-5 and TRBJ1-5, with D possibly matching TRBD1 (5 bases). The germline V gene encodes CDR1 MNHEY and CDR2 SVGAGI. Trimming stripped 6 bases from V and 5 bases from J, with 11 bases between. CDR3 length: 13 amino acids. CDR3 sequence reads: CASRVRDYQPQHF. Written as DNA, the CDR3 is TGTGCCAGCAGAGTCAGGGACTATCAGCCCCAGCATTTT.

The table lists this clone with a count of one. This chain links TRBV4-1 with TRBJ2-7, with D maybe TRBD2 (5 bases). The V gene lost 0 bases and the J gene lost 3 bases, with 6 bases spanning the gap. The CDR3 sequence is 13 residues long. Germline CDR1 reads MGHRA; CDR2 reads YSYEKL. The CDR3 sequence is CASSQDRGYEQYF. CDR3 DNA sequence: TGCGCCAGCAGCCAAGATCGGGGCTACGAGCAGTACTTC.

This clone was detected only once. The rearrangement uses TRBV5-1 and TRBJ2-6, with D uncertain. The CDR3 is made up of 17 amino acids. Germline V gives CDR1 SGHRS, CDR2 YFSETQ. The V end lost 1 base, the J end lost 0 bases, and 11 bases lay between the germline ends. CDR3 protein: CASSLWSGRSGANVLTF. For the CDR3, the DNA is TGCGCCAGCAGCTTGTGGTCCGGTCGCTCTGGGGCCAACGTCCTGACTTTC. Complete variable domain (other parts from reference TRBV5-1 and TRBJ2-6): KAGVTQTPRYLIKTRGQQVTLSCSPISGHRSVSWYQQTPGQGLQFLFEYFSETQRNKGNFPGRFSGRQFSNSRSEMNVSTLELGDSALYLCASSLWSGRSGANVLTFGAGSRLTVL.

This clone turned up a few times. The chain recombines TRBV5-5 with TRBJ2-1; TRBD2 matches at 9 bases. CDR1 is SGHKS, CDR2 YYEKEE, per germline (reference sequence). J was trimmed by 1 base and V by 4 bases; bases with no gene match: 15. CDR3 length equals 19 residues. CDR3 in DNA: TGTGCCAGCAGCCACCTCTTGCGGGGGGGCGGAAGTTCCTACAATGAGCAGTTCTTC. Translation gives CASSHLLRGGGSSYNEQFF.

V is TRBV14 and J is TRBJ1-1; D call uncertain. In germline, CDR1 is SGHDN, CDR2 FVKESK. Trimming left V 1 base short and J 1 base short, with 13 bases between. This CDR3 region has 16 residues. The CDR3 nucleotides read TGTGCCAGCAGCCAAGGGCGGCAGACAAAGAACACTGAAGCTTTCTTT. Its protein product is CASSQGRQTKNTEAFF.

The J gene is TRBJ2-2, the V gene TRBV3-1 (or the pseudogene TRBV3-2), with D unresolved. Trimming took 0 bases from V and 0 from J, leaving 11 bases between them. This CDR3 is built from 17 residues. The V gene's germline CDR1 is LGHDT and CDR2 YNNKEL (reference sequence). CDR3 nucleotides: TGTGCCAGCAGCCAAGATTGGGCGTTCGCGAACACCGGGGAGCTGTTTTTT. This sequence encodes CASSQDWAFANTGELFF.

This sequence joins TRBV7-9 and TRBJ2-1; 7 bases are shared with TRBD2. Per germline, CDR1 SEHNR and CDR2 FQNEAQ (reference sequence). The CDR3 totals 15 residues. The V gene end was trimmed by 1 base and the J gene end by 2 bases; junction bases not matched to a gene: 2. The DNA for the CDR3 is TGTGCCAGCAGCTTAGTCGGGGGGACCTACAATGAGCAGTTCTTC. The encoded protein is CASSLVGGTYNEQFF.

The V and J genes are TRBV5-8 and TRBJ2-6; D might be TRBD1 (6 bases). From germline, CDR1 is SGHTS and CDR2 YDEGEE. V was shortened by 2 bases and J by 5 bases, with 11 bases between the two germline ends. The CDR3 has 15 amino acids. The CDR3 here is CASSLRQVWANVLTF. The DNA for the CDR3 is TGTGCCAGCAGCTTAAGACAGGTTTGGGCCAACGTCCTGACTTTC.

The chain joins TRBV18 to TRBJ2-1; D is uncertain. This CDR3 spans 18 amino acids. CDR1 and CDR2 (germline): KGHSH, LQKENI. Trimming pared 3 bases from V and 0 bases from J, leaving 18 bases between. CDR3 loop: CASSPLSLKKSSYNEQFF. Here the CDR3 DNA reads TGTGCCAGCTCACCTCTGAGTCTTAAGAAATCCTCCTACAATGAGCAGTTCTTC.

V usage is TRBV5-1 and J usage is TRBJ2-3; 11 nucleotides match TRBD2. V lost 3 bases, J lost 0 bases, and 3 bases stayed unmatched. This CDR3 region has 16 residues. Germline V gives CDR1 SGHRS, CDR2 YFSETQ. CDR3 protein: CASSSGLAVSTDTQYF. In DNA form, the CDR3 reads TGCGCCAGCAGCTCGGGACTAGCGGTTAGCACAGATACGCAGTATTTT.

This clone came up a few times. The chain carries TRBV5-1 and TRBJ2-5; D might be TRBD2 (5 bases). Germline CDR1 reads SGHRS; CDR2 reads YFSETQ. The CDR3 contains 15 residues. Between the trimmed V and J ends, which lost 0 bases and 5 bases, there was a span of 14 bases. This CDR3 reads CASSLEASHGETQYF. The DNA for the CDR3 is TGCGCCAGCAGCTTGGAGGCTAGCCATGGGGAGACCCAGTACTTC.

The V and J genes are TRBV2 and TRBJ1-2; D gene unclear. V dropped 3 bases and J dropped 0 bases, with 20 bases sitting between them. The CDR3 covers 18 residues. Per the germline V gene, CDR1 is SNHLY and CDR2 is FYNNEI. CDR3 loop: CASSEVMTNFMTNYGYTF. The CDR3 nucleotides are TGTGCCAGCAGTGAGGTCATGACAAACTTCATGACTAACTATGGCTACACCTTC. Variable domain in full (rest from reference TRBV2 and TRBJ1-2): EPEVTQTPSHQVTQMGQEVILRCVPISNHLYFYWYRQILGQKVEFLVSFYNNEISEKSEIFDDQFSVERPDGSNFTLKIRSTKLEDSAMYFCASSEVMTNFMTNYGYTFGSGTRLTVV.

This rearrangement joins TRBV14 to TRBJ1-2; the D is unclear. In germline, CDR1 is SGHDN, CDR2 FVKESK. This CDR3 region has 12 residues. V was shortened by 1 base and J by 7 bases, with 7 bases between the two germline ends. CDR3 bases: TGTGCCAGCAGCCAAGGACCGCGTGGCTACACCTTC. Encoded protein: CASSQGPRGYTF.

Here the CDR3 DNA reads TGTGCCATCAGCCCAGACGGATGGAACACTGAAGCTTTCTTT. Its protein is CAISPDGWNTEAFF. This chain uses TRBV10-3 with TRBJ1-1, with D hard to call. Deletions cut 6 bases from V and 1 base from J, with 12 bases between. Per the germline V gene, CDR1 is ENHRY and CDR2 is SYGVKD. The CDR3 is 14 residues long.

The chain joins TRBV2 to TRBJ1-1, with D hard to call. Per germline, CDR1 SNHLY and CDR2 FYNNEI. This CDR3 is 13 amino acids long. Trimming took 6 bases from V and 0 from J, leaving 8 bases between them. In DNA form, the CDR3 reads TGTGCCAGCAGGCGCCACATGAACACTGAAGCTTTCTTT. Translating gives CASRRHMNTEAFF.

The chain recombines TRBV20-1 with TRBJ2-5; weak D call: TRBD2 (5 bases). The germline CDR1 and CDR2 sequences are DFQATT and SNEGSKA (reference sequence). Trimming removed 3 bases at V and 5 bases at J, with 10 bases between. This CDR3 contains 12 residues. The CDR3 DNA reads TGCAGTGCTAGTTTGAGGGAGGAGACCCAGTACTTC. This translates into CSASLREETQYF.

By share of the sample, this clone is medium-sized. The J gene is TRBJ2-7, the V gene TRBV4-2; 7 nucleotides match TRBD2. CDR1 is LGHNA and CDR2 is YNFKEQ in the germline V gene. V was clipped by 3 bases and J by 7 bases; unmatched bases: 12. The CDR3 has 15 residues. The CDR3 sequence: CASSHLLAETGEQYF. CDR3 in DNA: TGTGCCAGCAGCCATCTTCTAGCGGAGACGGGTGAGCAGTACTTC.

The chain employs TRBV5-4 and TRBJ2-5; TRBD2 aligns across 7 bases. Looked up from germline, CDR1 is SGHNT and CDR2 is YYREEE (reference sequence). After removal of 5 bases from V and 2 bases from J, the junction contained 6 bases not matched to a gene. The CDR3 loop spans 14 amino acids. CDR3 in amino acids: CASREGRGQETQYF. The DNA of the CDR3 is TGTGCCAGCAGGGAAGGGAGGGGTCAAGAGACCCAGTACTTC.

The rearrangement links TRBV4-3 to TRBJ1-2, with D possibly TRBD1 on 6 matching bases. Germline loops: CDR1 LGHNA, CDR2 YSLEER. The CDR3 extends over 15 amino acids. Trimming stripped 0 bases from V and 6 bases from J, with 14 bases between. CDR3 sequence (DNA): TGCGCCAGCAGCCAAGATGGGGGCAGGACTCATGGCTACACCTTC. Encoded protein: CASSQDGGRTHGYTF.

The chain uses TRBV11-2 and TRBJ1-2; 7 bases line up with TRBD1. The CDR3 contains 17 residues. The V segment lost 0 bases and the J segment 8 bases; nucleotides outside the gene matches: 15. Germline V lookup: CDR1 SGHAT, CDR2 FQNNGV. CDR3 amino acids: CASSLDQRAGRGNGYTF. The CDR3 coding sequence is TGTGCCAGCAGCTTAGACCAAAGAGCGGGCAGGGGGAACGGCTACACCTTC.

The V call is TRBV5-1, the J call TRBJ2-3; possibly TRBD1 for D (7 bases). Germline lookup yields CDR1 SGHRS and CDR2 YFSETQ. Deletions cut 6 bases from V and 10 bases from J, with 21 bases between. There are 14 residues in the CDR3. CDR3 region: CASTSGGSRGPQYF. CDR3 in DNA: TGCGCCAGCACCTCAGGGGGGAGCAGGGGCCCGCAGTATTTT.